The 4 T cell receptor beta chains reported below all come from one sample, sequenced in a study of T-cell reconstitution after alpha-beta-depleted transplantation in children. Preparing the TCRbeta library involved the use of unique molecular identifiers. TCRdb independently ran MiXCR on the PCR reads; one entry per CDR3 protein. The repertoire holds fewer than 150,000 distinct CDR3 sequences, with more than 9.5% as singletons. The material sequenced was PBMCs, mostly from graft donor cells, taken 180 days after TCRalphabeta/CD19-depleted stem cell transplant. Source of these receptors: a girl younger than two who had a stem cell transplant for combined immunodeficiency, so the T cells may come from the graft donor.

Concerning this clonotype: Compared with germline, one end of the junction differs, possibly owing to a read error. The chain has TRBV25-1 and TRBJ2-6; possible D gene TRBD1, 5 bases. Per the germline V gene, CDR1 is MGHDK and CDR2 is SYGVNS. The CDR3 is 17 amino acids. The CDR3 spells CASSVWTDRSGANGLTF. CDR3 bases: TGTGCCAGCAGTGTCTGGACGGATCGCTCTGGGGCCAACGGCCTGACTTTC.

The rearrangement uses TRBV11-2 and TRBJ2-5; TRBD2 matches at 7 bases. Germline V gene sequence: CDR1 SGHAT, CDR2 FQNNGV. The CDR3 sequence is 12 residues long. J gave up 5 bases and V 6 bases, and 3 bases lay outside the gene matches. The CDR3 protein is CASRSGTETQYF. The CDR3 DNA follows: TGTGCCAGCAGGAGCGGGACGGAGACCCAGTACTTC.

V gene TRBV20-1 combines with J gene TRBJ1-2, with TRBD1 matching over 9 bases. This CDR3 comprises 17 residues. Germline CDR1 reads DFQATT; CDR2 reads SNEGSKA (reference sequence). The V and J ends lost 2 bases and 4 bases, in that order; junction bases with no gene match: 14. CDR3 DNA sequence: TGCAGTGCTAGATCGGTCCCGGGACAGGGTCTGGCCTATGGCTACACCTTC. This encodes CSARSVPGQGLAYGYTF.

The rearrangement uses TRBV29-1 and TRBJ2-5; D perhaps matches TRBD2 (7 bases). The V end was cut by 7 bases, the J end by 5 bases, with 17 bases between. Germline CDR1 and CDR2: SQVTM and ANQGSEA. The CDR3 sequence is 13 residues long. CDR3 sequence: CSAWGGGFETQYF. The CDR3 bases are TGCAGCGCCTGGGGGGGCGGATTCGAGACCCAGTACTTC.